These 2 T cell receptor beta chains originate from one sample sequenced in a study of blood T cell repertoires in COVID-19 (dated by TCRdb to about 2020). Libraries were prepared through the immunoSEQ multiplex PCR assay. Not all clones reach the TCRdb copy of this immuneACCESS table, which keeps in-frame sequences only. Checked studies attribute under half of the gap to unresolved V genes and leave the rest unexplained. This sample holds hundreds of thousands of clones; around nine tenths were observed only once. Around 5.8% of the sample is in the top ten clones. The sequenced material came from PBMCs or T cells enriched from blood (not recorded which). The receptors were sampled from a woman between 35 and 50 years old who had recovered from COVID-19.

The V call is TRBV2, the J call TRBJ2-3; 10 positions match TRBD2. Germline values: CDR1 SNHLY, CDR2 FYNNEI. After removal of 1 base from V and 1 base from J, the junction contained 11 bases not matched to a gene. The CDR3 is 19 residues long. The CDR3 is CASSEESSGRFIGTDTQYF. CDR3 bases: TGTGCCAGCAGTGAAGAGTCTAGCGGGAGATTCATAGGCACAGATACGCAGTATTTT.

The gene calls are TRBV14 and TRBJ2-1, with TRBD2 identical over 12 bases. This CDR3 is built from 16 residues. The J segment lost 9 bases and the V segment lost 4 bases, leaving 10 bases of the junction unmatched. Germline V gives CDR1 SGHDN, CDR2 FVKESK. For the CDR3, the DNA is TGTGCCAGCAGCCCGATGACTAGCGGGAGTCGGAGTGAGCAGTTCTTC. Protein product: CASSPMTSGSRSEQFF.